This entry concerns a single T cell receptor (beta chain). Its antigen remains unidentified. V was shortened by 4 bases and J by 0 bases, with 12 bases between the two germline ends. Germline V CDR1 and CDR2: MGHRA, YSYEKL. There are 16 residues in the CDR3. The sample is drawn from a study of blood T cells in healthy people across ages. Study results and caveats: As age increased, TCR beta diversity per million T cells fell in a roughly linear fashion.

Using a J-beta primer mix together with a sample-barcoded 5' primer, a second PCR was run for about 6 to 11 cycles. TCRdb used MiXCR to reprocess the 5' RACE reads, holding one entry per CDR3 protein. The sample lists hundreds of thousands of distinct CDR3 sequences, about 30% occurring once. This chain joins TRBV4-1 and TRBJ1-4; no reliable D call. Sequences were obtained from blood. The TCR comes from a woman aged 80 or over in good health. CDR3 sequence reads: CASSRRAIATNEKLFF. CDR3 nucleotide sequence: TGCGCCAGCAGCCGACGCGCAATTGCAACTAATGAAAAACTGTTTTTT.